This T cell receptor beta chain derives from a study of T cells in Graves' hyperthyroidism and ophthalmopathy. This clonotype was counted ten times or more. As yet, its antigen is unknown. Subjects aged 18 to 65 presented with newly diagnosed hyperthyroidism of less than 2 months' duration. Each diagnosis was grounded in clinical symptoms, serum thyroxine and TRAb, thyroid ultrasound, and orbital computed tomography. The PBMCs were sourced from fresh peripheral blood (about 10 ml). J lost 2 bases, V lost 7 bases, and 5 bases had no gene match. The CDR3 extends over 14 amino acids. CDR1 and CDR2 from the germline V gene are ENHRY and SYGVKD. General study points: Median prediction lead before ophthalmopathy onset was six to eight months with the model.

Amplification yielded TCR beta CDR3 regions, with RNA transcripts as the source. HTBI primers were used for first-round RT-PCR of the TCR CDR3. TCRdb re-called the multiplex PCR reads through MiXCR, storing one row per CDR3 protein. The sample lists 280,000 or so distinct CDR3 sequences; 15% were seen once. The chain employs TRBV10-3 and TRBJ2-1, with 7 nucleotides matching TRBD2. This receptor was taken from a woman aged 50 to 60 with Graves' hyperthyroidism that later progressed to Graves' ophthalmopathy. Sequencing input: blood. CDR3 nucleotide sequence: TGTGCCATCACCCCGGGACTAACCTACAATGAGCAGTTCTTC. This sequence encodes CAITPGLTYNEQFF.